Each of the 5 T cell receptor beta chains below was sequenced from the same sample in a study of cytomegalovirus exposure and HLA in healthy donors. The PCR employed 60 Vbeta primers together with 13 Jbeta primers. The method was immunoSEQ multiplex PCR; TCRdb's version includes in-frame clones alone and lacks a portion of them. The repertoire holds around 99,000 clones, with around 73% as singletons. Material: PBMCs. These receptors originate from a man aged 25-45 years in good health and CMV-seronegative.

The V call is TRBV9, the J call TRBJ2-5; 8 bases line up with TRBD1. The CDR3 has 14 amino acids. Germline assignment: CDR1 SGDLS and CDR2 YYNGEE. Losses at the gene ends were 4 bases for V and 2 bases for J; bases not matched to a gene: 4. CDR3 sequence: CASSNGQGQETQYF. In DNA, the CDR3 is TGTGCCAGCAGCAACGGACAGGGTCAAGAGACCCAGTACTTC.

The V call is TRBV2, the J call TRBJ2-7; 11 positions agree with TRBD2. Germline V gene data show CDR1 as SNHLY and CDR2 as FYNNEI. The V gene end was trimmed by 3 bases and the J gene end by 4 bases; junction bases not matched to a gene: 11. The length of the CDR3 is 17 residues. In DNA form, the CDR3 reads TGTGCCAGCAGTGATGAAGGGACTAGCGGAGGGGGGTACGAGCAGTACTTC. Translation: CASSDEGTSGGGYEQYF.

This chain links TRBV7-2 with TRBJ2-5; D perhaps matches TRBD1 (6 bases). The germline V gene has CDR1 SGHTA and CDR2 FQGNSA. The CDR3 loop spans 14 amino acids. V was pared by 0 bases and J by 5 bases, with 10 bases between. CDR3 bases: TGTGCCAGCAGCTTAGCGAGGGGGTCCGAGACCCAGTACTTC. The encoded protein is CASSLARGSETQYF.

The chain recombines TRBV23-1 with TRBJ2-1; TRBD2 matches 10 bases. TRBV23-1 is classed as an ORF, of uncertain function. V lost 4 bases and J lost 5; bases outside the gene matches: 8. The CDR3 covers 16 residues. The CDR3 is CASSLFVAGGHNEQFF. The CDR3, as DNA: TGCGCCAGCAGTCTGTTTGTAGCGGGGGGCCACAATGAGCAGTTCTTC.

This chain joins TRBV5-4 and TRBJ2-2; D may be TRBD2 (6 bases). Germline CDR1 is SGHNT and CDR2 is YYREEE (reference sequence). V lost 2 bases and J 6 bases, leaving 8 bases between the germline ends. The CDR3 is 13 amino acids. The CDR3 loop is CASSFREAGELFF. As DNA, the CDR3 is TGTGCCAGCAGCTTCAGGGAGGCCGGGGAGCTGTTTTTT.